A single sample gave rise to the 21 T cell receptor beta chains below, sequenced in a study of blood T cell repertoires in COVID-19 (dated by TCRdb to about 2020). Libraries were prepared through the immunoSEQ multiplex PCR assay. Here the immuneACCESS table is served through TCRdb, limited to in-frame sequences with V and J called. Missing clones are a known gap in these copies; in checked studies unresolved V genes cover under half, and the rest lacks a known reason. This sample is represented by under 150,000 clones; about nine tenths of them were singletons. Less than 2% of the sample is held by the ten biggest clonotypes. Sequencing was carried out using peripheral blood. Receptors originate from a human donor with active COVID-19. The donor label of this sample is uncertain.

The chain couples TRBV10-3 to TRBJ2-7, with 7 bases that match TRBD1. There are 13 residues in the CDR3. Germline values: CDR1 ENHRY, CDR2 SYGVKD. Losses at the gene ends were 6 bases for V and 3 bases for J; bases not matched to a gene: 5. The DNA of the CDR3 is TGTGCCATCAGCAGAGACAGGGACTACGAGCAGTACTTC. This encodes CAISRDRDYEQYF.

V usage is TRBV6-5 and J usage is TRBJ1-5; tentatively, D is TRBD1 (5 bases). V dropped 2 bases and J dropped 7 bases, with 12 bases sitting between them. Germline assignment: CDR1 MNHEY and CDR2 SVGAGI. The CDR3 loop spans 14 amino acids. The CDR3 loop is CASSYTGGVQPQHF. The CDR3 DNA reads TGTGCCAGCAGTTACACGGGAGGGGTGCAGCCCCAGCATTTT.

CDR3 bases: TGTGCCAGCTCACAGGGGGTGAATCAGCCCCAGCATTTT. The encoded protein is CASSQGVNQPQHF. V is TRBV18 and J is TRBJ1-5; D is perhaps TRBD1 (6 bases). Trimming cost V 4 bases and J 4 bases, with 8 bases left between them. Germline V gene sequence: CDR1 KGHSH, CDR2 LQKENI. The CDR3 length is 13 residues.

This chain uses TRBV5-6 with TRBJ1-1; D is ambiguous. The CDR3 is 13 residues long. With 4 bases removed from V and 6 bases from J, the gap between germline ends came to 13 bases. Per germline, CDR1 SGHDT and CDR2 YYEEEE. Written as DNA, the CDR3 is TGTGCCAGCAGCCAGGTGCCGCTTCCTGAAGCTTTCTTT. This gives the protein CASSQVPLPEAFF.

This chain joins TRBV7-2 and TRBJ2-3; D perhaps matches TRBD2 (5 bases). Germline-derived CDR1 and CDR2 are SGHTA and FQGNSA. With 1 base removed from V and 1 base from J, the gap between germline ends came to 12 bases. The CDR3 loop spans 16 amino acids. CDR3 sequence (DNA): TGTGCCAGCAGCTTAGGGGATTTGCGGGGCACAGATACGCAGTATTTT. Its translation: CASSLGDLRGTDTQYF.

The gene calls are TRBV7-2 and TRBJ2-5; maybe TRBD2 (7 bases). This CDR3 spans 13 amino acids. With 6 bases removed from V and 7 bases from J, the gap between germline ends came to 15 bases. The germline gives CDR1 SGHTA, CDR2 FQGNSA. As DNA, the CDR3 is TGTGCCAGCAGGGAGACGGGGGGCGCGACCCAGTACTTC. It codes for CASRETGGATQYF.

The V call is TRBV19, the J call TRBJ2-1, with D perhaps matching TRBD1 (6 bases). The CDR3 runs to 12 residues. V lost 6 bases and J 6 bases, leaving 9 bases between the germline ends. Germline values: CDR1 LNHDA, CDR2 SQIVND (reference sequence). The CDR3 is CASSDRTNEQFF. CDR3 nucleotides: TGTGCCAGTAGCGACAGGACCAATGAGCAGTTCTTC.

The V and J genes are TRBV2 and TRBJ2-7; 9 nucleotides agree with TRBD1. V gave up 4 bases and J gave up 8 bases; unmatched junction bases: 3. Looked up from germline, CDR1 is SNHLY and CDR2 is FYNNEI. This CDR3 contains 12 residues. CDR3 loop: CASSGDREQQYF. The CDR3 DNA follows: TGTGCCAGCAGTGGGGACAGGGAACAGCAGTACTTC.

This clone was seen only once. The rearrangement links TRBV27 to TRBJ1-6; 7 bases are a match to TRBD1. J was trimmed by 7 bases and V by 6 bases; bases with no gene match: 6. Germline V gene lookup returns CDR1 MNHEY and CDR2 SMNVEV (reference sequence). The CDR3 has 14 amino acids. The CDR3 protein is CASSRGQINSPLHF. The CDR3 DNA follows: TGTGCCAGCAGCCGGGGACAGATCAATTCACCCCTCCACTTT.

The rearrangement joins TRBV28 to TRBJ2-6; TRBD2 might be the D (6 bases). From germline, CDR1 is MDHEN and CDR2 SYDVKM. V lost 3 bases and J lost 2, with 8 bases in between. CDR3 size: 15 residues. CDR3 DNA: TGTGCCAGCAGTTTGCGGGGTACTGGGGCCAACGTCCTGACTTTC. Protein: CASSLRGTGANVLTF. Drawing the rest from reference TRBV28 and TRBJ2-6, the complete variable domain is DVKVTQSSRYLVKRTGEKVFLECVQDMDHENMFWYRQDPGLGLRLIYFSYDVKMKEKGDIPEGYSVSREKKERFSLILESASTNQTSMYLCASSLRGTGANVLTFGAGSRLTVL.

This chain connects TRBV25-1 to TRBJ2-1; 11 positions agree with TRBD2. The CDR3 totals 14 residues. V trimming: 5 bases; J trimming: 3 bases; junction bases outside the gene matches: 0. Germline CDR1 is MGHDK and CDR2 is SYGVNS. DNA of the CDR3: TGTGCCAGCAGTACTAGCGGGGGCTACAATGAGCAGTTCTTC. Amino acid sequence: CASSTSGGYNEQFF.

The V gene is TRBV5-1, the J gene TRBJ2-5; 8 bases agree with TRBD1. CDR3 length: 15 residues. V lost 0 bases, J lost 3 bases, and 4 bases stayed unmatched. The germline gives CDR1 SGHRS, CDR2 YFSETQ. The CDR3 coding sequence is TGCGCCAGCAGCTTGGACGGGACAGGAGAAGAGACCCAGTACTTC. Protein sequence: CASSLDGTGEETQYF.

There are many counts of this clone. The chain joins TRBV7-9 to TRBJ1-5; 7 bases map to TRBD1. The CDR3 is made up of 18 amino acids. The V gene end was trimmed by 5 bases and the J gene end by 5 bases; junction bases not matched to a gene: 18. Germline CDR1 reads SEHNR; CDR2 reads FQNEAQ (reference sequence). CDR3 sequence: CASSPLGGGGGADQPQHF. The DNA for the CDR3 is TGTGCCAGCAGCCCCCTGGGGGGAGGAGGGGGCGCGGATCAGCCCCAGCATTTT.

The rearrangement uses TRBV5-5 and TRBJ1-2, with no clear D. The CDR3 length is 12 residues. Germline CDR1 SGHKS, CDR2 YYEKEE (reference sequence). Deletions cut 8 bases from V and 0 bases from J, with 8 bases between. In DNA form, the CDR3 reads TGTGCCAGTACAGAGACTAACTATGGCTACACCTTC. It is translated as CASTETNYGYTF.

The genes are TRBV5-6 and TRBJ1-4; D possibly corresponds to TRBD1 (6 bases). V gave up 5 bases and J gave up 6 bases, with 17 bases separating them. Germline V gene lookup returns CDR1 SGHDT and CDR2 YYEEEE. CDR3 length: 15 residues. CDR3 coding DNA: TGTGCCAGCAGTCCCCCGGGGGGCGAGGATGAAAAACTGTTTTTT. It translates to CASSPPGGEDEKLFF. Using reference TRBV5-6 and TRBJ1-4 for the parts outside the CDR3, the full variable domain is DAGVTQSPTHLIKTRGQQVTLRCSPKSGHDTVSWYQQALGQGPQFIFQYYEEEERQRGNFPDRFSGHQFPNYSSELNVNALLLGDSALYLCASSPPGGEDEKLFFGSGTQLSVL.

The chain links TRBV27 to TRBJ1-2; TRBD1 is a possible D gene (6 bases). The germline CDR1 and CDR2 sequences are MNHEY and SMNVEV (reference sequence). V dropped 10 bases and J dropped 4 bases, with 10 bases sitting between them. The CDR3 contains 11 residues. The chain's CDR3 is CATRGGYGYTF. CDR3 nucleotide sequence: TGTGCCACGAGGGGGGGCTATGGCTACACCTTC.

The chain uses TRBV4-1 and TRBJ1-1; the D is unclear. The germline V and J ends were trimmed by 1 base and 1 base, with 7 bases remaining between them. The germline V gene encodes CDR1 MGHRA and CDR2 YSYEKL. This CDR3 contains 14 residues. CDR3 bases: TGCGCCAGCAGCCAAGTCCTCCGGAACACTGAAGCTTTCTTT. Translated, it gives CASSQVLRNTEAFF.

J is TRBJ2-7 and V is TRBV27; tentatively, D is TRBD1 (5 bases). CDR1 and CDR2 (germline): MNHEY, SMNVEV (reference sequence). This CDR3 spans 13 amino acids. With 6 bases removed from V and 4 bases from J, the gap between germline ends came to 13 bases. The CDR3: CASSSSGWYEQYF. CDR3 DNA: TGTGCCAGCAGCTCTTCAGGGTGGTACGAGCAGTACTTC.

This clone was observed a single time. The J gene is TRBJ1-1, the V gene TRBV9; maybe TRBD1 (5 bases). Per the germline V gene, CDR1 is SGDLS and CDR2 is YYNGEE. This CDR3 comprises 14 residues. V lost 3 bases, J lost 4 bases, and 13 bases lay in between. CDR3 in amino acids: CASSGEVGGTEAFF. The CDR3 nucleotides are TGTGCCAGCAGCGGCGAAGTGGGGGGCACTGAAGCTTTCTTT.

The chain's CDR3 is CASSLVGGTGQAFF. CDR3 nucleotides: TGTGCCAGCAGCTTGGTGGGGGGGACAGGGCAAGCTTTCTTT. The chain employs TRBV5-8 and TRBJ1-1, with 9 bases lining up with TRBD1. The junction had 6 bases not matched to a gene; V was cut back by 0 bases and J by 9 bases. Looked up from germline, CDR1 is SGHTS and CDR2 is YDEGEE. The CDR3 loop spans 14 amino acids.

The chain couples TRBV28 to TRBJ1-3, with a tentative D call TRBD1 (6 bases). The V and J ends lost 3 bases and 5 bases respectively, with 20 bases between them. This CDR3 has 17 residues. Germline lookup yields CDR1 MDHEN and CDR2 SYDVKM. The CDR3 here is CASSLVAGGESRNTIYF. CDR3 bases: TGTGCCAGCAGTTTGGTGGCGGGGGGCGAGAGTAGAAACACCATATATTTT.